The clone carrying this T cell receptor beta chain came up a few times. Its antigen remains unknown. V lost 1 base, J lost 3 bases, and 7 bases lay in between. CDR1 is SGHVS and CDR2 is FNYEAQ in the germline V gene. The CDR3 runs to 13 residues. This sample was included in a study of identical twins. Study-level results: Where beta out-of-frame sequences were concerned, excess twin sharing was weaker.

TCRdb reprocessed the 5' RACE reads via MiXCR and lists one record per CDR3 protein. This table has roughly 240,000 distinct CDR3 sequences, approximately 8% appearing once. This sample also appeared in a second study, on yellow fever vaccine responses in identical twins.

The source material was CD8+ T cells sorted from blood. This sequence joins TRBV7-6 and TRBJ2-7, with a weak D call TRBD1 (5 bases). The clonotype comes from a woman aged 18-30 years in good health. The CDR3 DNA follows: TGTGCCAGCAGCTTAGAGGACATCTACGAGCAGTACTTC. Translation gives CASSLEDIYEQYF.